Described below is a single T cell receptor (beta chain) sequence and its context. The V gene lost 4 bases and the J gene lost 2 bases, with 16 bases spanning the gap. CDR1 and CDR2 from the germline V gene are MNHEY and SMNVEV (reference sequence). The length of the CDR3 is 16 residues. The data were produced by immunoSEQ multiplex PCR, yet TCRdb's version contains in-frame clones alone and is incomplete. The sample carries 65,000 to 80,000 clones, 85% to 90% recorded once. The data were taken from a study of OX40 agonist ivuxolimab in advanced cancers. The rearrangement joins TRBV27 to TRBJ2-3, with D perhaps matching TRBD1 (5 bases). This specimen consisted of CD4+ or CD8+ T cells sorted from blood, obtained in a trial of the OX40 agonist ivuxolimab. The source is an adult with an advanced solid tumor such as melanoma, head and neck, liver or kidney cancer. CDR3 protein: CASSYQGRTYTDTQYF. The CDR3 region has the DNA TGTGCCAGCAGTTACCAGGGCCGCACTTACACAGATACGCAGTATTTT.